This T cell receptor beta chain was profiled in a study of T cells in Graves' hyperthyroidism and ophthalmopathy. Study background: Specimen type is peripheral blood, collected at initial diagnosis prior to any treatment.

The TCR beta CDR3 regions underwent amplification using RNA transcripts as the source. Using the HTBI primer set, a first-round RT-PCR was run on the TCR CDR3. A single record per CDR3 protein comes from TCRdb applying MiXCR to the multiplex PCR reads. Among fewer than 450,000 distinct CDR3 sequences, 12% to 15% were seen once, and the ten largest hold 15% to 20%. Germline values: CDR1 SNHLY, CDR2 FYNNEI. The CDR3 totals 14 residues. V was shortened by 6 bases and J by 4 bases, with 12 bases between the two germline ends. Many counts were recorded for this clonotype. Material for sequencing was blood. This TCR was sampled from a woman aged 60-75 years with Graves' ophthalmopathy. J is TRBJ2-2 and V is TRBV2; D is tentatively TRBD1 or TRBD2 (5 bases each). CDR3 residues: CASRGTGRTGELFF. The CDR3 coding sequence is TGTGCCAGCAGAGGAACGGGACGCACCGGGGAGCTGTTTTTT. Together with reference TRBV2 and TRBJ2-2, the CDR3 gives the full variable domain: EPEVTQTPSHQVTQMGQEVILRCVPISNHLYFYWYRQILGQKVEFLVSFYNNEISEKSEIFDDQFSVERPDGSNFTLKIRSTKLEDSAMYFCASRGTGRTGELFFGEGSRLTVL.